The next 27 T cell receptor beta chains were all read from a single sample in a study of memory CD4+ T cells and cytomegalovirus serostatus. TCRdb keeps only in-frame clones here, not all; method: immunoSEQ multiplex PCR. The sample carries over 65,000 clones, approximately 80% recorded once. The sort gate was single viable CD3+CD4+CD8-CD45RO+ cells for memory CD4+ T cells. The source material was memory CD4+ T cells from blood. These receptors were taken from an adult in good health and CMV-seronegative.

This clone was counted between two and nine times. The chain combines TRBV6-5 with TRBJ2-2; 9 nucleotides agree with TRBD2. This CDR3 comprises 16 residues. Germline V gives CDR1 MNHEY, CDR2 SVGAGI. V lost 3 bases, J lost 3 bases, and 5 bases stayed unmatched. CDR3 loop: CASSYWGGGDTGELFF. CDR3 bases: TGTGCCAGCAGTTATTGGGGCGGGGGGGACACCGGGGAGCTGTTTTTT.

The CDR3 coding sequence is TGTGCCATCAGTCCCAGGGCGGAAGACGAAAAACTGTTTTTT. Translating gives CAISPRAEDEKLFF. V and J are TRBV10-3 and TRBJ1-4; D is perhaps TRBD1 (5 bases). The CDR3 is made up of 14 amino acids. In germline, CDR1 is ENHRY, CDR2 SYGVKD. Trimming stripped 5 bases from V and 8 bases from J, with 15 bases between.

V and J are TRBV7-9 and TRBJ2-3; the match to TRBD1 covers 11 bases. The V gene end was trimmed by 5 bases and the J gene end by 4 bases; junction bases not matched to a gene: 2. CDR3 length: 14 amino acids. The germline V gene has CDR1 SEHNR and CDR2 FQNEAQ (reference sequence). This CDR3 reads CASSKGQGADTQYF. The CDR3 coding sequence is TGTGCCAGCAGCAAGGGACAGGGGGCAGATACGCAGTATTTT.

DNA of the CDR3: TGTGCCAGCACCATCCGATCAGGTAGCGGTATCTACGAGCAGTACTTC. Its protein product is CASTIRSGSGIYEQYF. The V and J genes are TRBV11-2 and TRBJ2-7; TRBD2 might be the D (6 bases). Germline CDR1 is SGHAT and CDR2 is FQNNGV. The CDR3 is 16 residues long. V lost 7 bases and J lost 3, with 22 bases in between.

The V call is TRBV6-5, the J call TRBJ2-5, with a weak D call TRBD2 (6 bases). V was shortened by 0 bases and J by 5 bases, with 16 bases between the two germline ends. Germline V gene sequence: CDR1 MNHEY, CDR2 SVGAGI. The CDR3 extends over 16 amino acids. In DNA form, the CDR3 reads TGTGCCAGCAGTTACTCGGGCGGGACCTCAAGGGAGACCCAGTACTTC. Translation: CASSYSGGTSRETQYF.

The chain uses TRBV7-8 and TRBJ1-3; D unresolved. The germline V gene encodes CDR1 SGHVS and CDR2 FQNEAQ. V lost 3 bases to trimming and J lost 5 bases, with 11 bases between them. This CDR3 has 14 residues. The CDR3 DNA sequence: TGTGCCAGCAGCTTTGAAGGGTCTAGAAACACCATATATTTT. It is translated as CASSFEGSRNTIYF.

This chain uses TRBV6-5 with TRBJ2-5; tentatively, D is TRBD1 (6 bases). CDR1 and CDR2 from the germline V gene are MNHEY and SVGAGI. The CDR3 spans 14 residues. V was pared by 2 bases and J by 7 bases, with 14 bases between. Here the CDR3 reads CASSYAFQQGTQYF. The CDR3 DNA reads TGTGCCAGCAGTTACGCCTTTCAACAGGGGACCCAGTACTTC.

The CDR3 coding sequence is TGTGCCAGCAGTGAAAGGGCGGGAGGACAGACCCAGTACTTC. Amino acids: CASSERAGGQTQYF. The chain employs TRBV2 and TRBJ2-5; 8 bases line up with TRBD2. The CDR3 contains 14 residues. Germline CDR1 and CDR2: SNHLY and FYNNEI. The V segment lost 2 bases and the J segment 6 bases; nucleotides outside the gene matches: 5. Filled out from reference TRBV2 and TRBJ2-5, the complete variable domain reads EPEVTQTPSHQVTQMGQEVILRCVPISNHLYFYWYRQILGQKVEFLVSFYNNEISEKSEIFDDQFSVERPDGSNFTLKIRSTKLEDSAMYFCASSERAGGQTQYFGPGTRLLVL.

The chain is built from TRBV28 and TRBJ1-5; D call uncertain. The CDR3 is 13 amino acids. V dropped 8 bases and J dropped 7 bases, with 15 bases sitting between them. Germline lookup yields CDR1 MDHEN and CDR2 SYDVKM. The CDR3 DNA reads as TGTGCCAGCGCCGAAACCCGGCGCCAGCCCCAGCATTTT. Its protein product is CASAETRRQPQHF.

The V and J genes are TRBV28 and TRBJ2-3, with D possibly TRBD2 on 5 matching bases. V lost 2 bases and J 4 bases, leaving 19 bases between the germline ends. CDR3 length: 17 residues. CDR1 MDHEN and CDR2 SYDVKM come from the germline V gene. The CDR3 DNA follows: TGTGCCAGCAGTTTAGGAGGACGGGTATTGTTATCAGATACGCAGTATTTT. It specifies CASSLGGRVLLSDTQYF.

The chain has TRBV21-1 and TRBJ1-2; TRBD1 was called by the table and not checked on the DNA. TRBV21-1 is reported as a pseudogene. The CDR3 consists of 15 residues. The CDR3 protein is CASKRTGAPNYGYTF. CDR3 DNA sequence: TGTGCCAGCAAGAGGACAGGGGCCCCTAACTATGGCTACACCTTC.

A few counts support this clone. V is TRBV4-1 and J is TRBJ1-2; D is unclear. The CDR3 spans 13 residues. Per the germline V gene, CDR1 is MGHRA and CDR2 is YSYEKL. The germline V and J ends were trimmed by 6 bases and 2 bases, with 10 bases remaining between them. The CDR3 DNA sequence: TGCGCCAGCAGACAACCGCCCAACTATGGCTACACCTTC. Translated, it gives CASRQPPNYGYTF.

The rearrangement joins TRBV12-5 to TRBJ2-5; no firm D call. Trimming shortened V by 0 bases and J by 5 bases, and 10 bases separated the two germline ends. Germline V lookup: CDR1 LGHNT, CDR2 FRNRAP. The CDR3 has 14 residues. CDR3 DNA sequence: TGTGCTAGTGGTTTGGTAATACCGGCCGAGACCCAGTACTTC. Translation: CASGLVIPAETQYF. The variable domain in full, with the rest retrieved from reference TRBV12-5 and TRBJ2-5, is DARVTQTPRHKVTEMGQEVTMRCQPILGHNTVFWYRQTMMQGLELLAYFRNRAPLDDSGMPKDRFSAEMPDATLATLKIQPSEPRDSAVYFCASGLVIPAETQYFGPGTRLLVL.

The genes are TRBV6-5 and TRBJ1-1, with unresolved D. V lost 0 bases and J 5 bases, leaving 10 bases between the germline ends. Germline lookup yields CDR1 MNHEY and CDR2 SVGAGI. The CDR3 has 14 residues. CDR3 DNA sequence: TGTGCCAGCAGTTACTCAATTAGGACGACTGAAGCTTTCTTT. This encodes CASSYSIRTTEAFF.

The rearrangement uses TRBV9 and TRBJ1-3; D remains unclear. The V gene's germline CDR1 is SGDLS and CDR2 YYNGEE. CDR3 length: 15 amino acids. V was cut by 0 bases and J by 4 bases, with 11 bases left in between. The CDR3 region is CASSVVGSSGNTIYF. The CDR3 DNA reads as TGTGCCAGCAGCGTAGTGGGCAGTTCCGGAAACACCATATATTTT.

The rearrangement uses TRBV5-6 and TRBJ2-7, with TRBD1 matching 8 bases. The CDR3 extends over 15 amino acids. Germline V lookup: CDR1 SGHDT, CDR2 YYEEEE. V trimming: 4 bases; J trimming: 2 bases; junction bases outside the gene matches: 8. This CDR3 is CASSPLDRGAYEQYF. For the CDR3, the DNA is TGTGCCAGCAGCCCCTTAGACAGGGGAGCCTACGAGCAGTACTTC.

The CDR3 nucleotides are TGCGCCAGCAGCCAAGAAGTGGGGGCCGACTATGGCTACACCTTC. Encoded protein: CASSQEVGADYGYTF. The chain links TRBV4-3 to TRBJ1-2; tentatively, D is TRBD1 (6 bases). Germline values: CDR1 LGHNA, CDR2 YSLEER. Trimming cost V 0 bases and J 3 bases, with 11 bases left between them. This CDR3 is built from 15 residues.

The chain joins TRBV29-1 to TRBJ2-1; 12 bases are a match to TRBD2. Germline values: CDR1 SQVTM, CDR2 ANQGSEA. This CDR3 has 14 residues. The CDR3 coding sequence is TGCAGTGCGCAACCGGGACTAGCGGGCATTGAGCAGTTCTTC. Encoded protein: CSAQPGLAGIEQFF.

This clone occurred once. The gene calls are TRBV11-2 and TRBJ2-5; D unresolved. The V and J ends lost 5 bases and 5 bases respectively, with 12 bases between them. The CDR3 is 13 amino acids. From germline, CDR1 is SGHAT and CDR2 FQNNGV. Here the CDR3 DNA reads TGTGCCAGCAGCAATATGCCGGGCGAGACCCAGTACTTC. It is translated as CASSNMPGETQYF.

This clone has only a few counts. The V call is TRBV13, the J call TRBJ1-1; a possible D gene is TRBD1 (6 bases). CDR3 length equals 14 residues. The V end was cut by 2 bases, the J end by 7 bases, with 14 bases between. The V gene's germline CDR1 is PRHDT and CDR2 FYEKMQ (reference sequence). CDR3 in amino acids: CASSLSPDSLEAFF. In DNA, the CDR3 is TGTGCCAGCAGCTTAAGCCCGGACAGCCTTGAAGCTTTCTTT.

The chain is built from TRBV7-8 and TRBJ2-1, with D unclear. V was trimmed by 5 bases and J by 7 bases, leaving 18 bases between them. CDR3 length equals 15 residues. CDR1 SGHVS and CDR2 FQNEAQ come from the germline V gene. The CDR3 DNA reads TGTGCCAGCAGCCTGGCCGGACCGACCCTGAATGAGCAGTTCTTC. This sequence encodes CASSLAGPTLNEQFF.

The chain carries TRBV25-1 and TRBJ1-2; no clear D gene. Trimming took 4 bases from V and 3 from J, leaving 3 bases between them. CDR1 and CDR2 (germline): MGHDK, SYGVNS. This CDR3 contains 11 residues. CDR3 sequence: CASSAYYGYTF. The CDR3 DNA follows: TGTGCCAGCAGTGCCTACTATGGCTACACCTTC.

The chain recombines TRBV19 with TRBJ1-2; the match to TRBD1 covers 8 bases. The germline V gene has CDR1 LNHDA and CDR2 SQIVND (reference sequence). V was clipped by 4 bases and J by 0 bases; unmatched bases: 7. The CDR3 extends over 16 amino acids. The CDR3 DNA is TGTGCCAGTAGTACTCTCGGGACAGGTCCTAACTATGGCTACACCTTC. Its translation: CASSTLGTGPNYGYTF. The full variable domain, in which reference TRBV19 and TRBJ1-2 provide the parts outside the CDR3, is DGGITQSPKYLFRKEGQNVTLSCEQNLNHDAMYWYRQDPGQGLRLIYYSQIVNDFQKGDIAEGYSVSREKKESFPLTVTSAQKNPTAFYLCASSTLGTGPNYGYTFGSGTRLTVV.

V and J are TRBV2 and TRBJ1-3; D call uncertain. Trimming removed 6 bases at V and 0 bases at J, with 12 bases between. Germline V gene data show CDR1 as SNHLY and CDR2 as FYNNEI. The CDR3 covers 15 residues. CDR3 region: CASSGVQASGNTIYF. DNA of the CDR3: TGTGCCAGCAGCGGGGTCCAGGCCTCTGGAAACACCATATATTTT.

The chain is built from TRBV29-1 and TRBJ2-3; 12 positions agree with TRBD2. Germline V lookup: CDR1 SQVTM, CDR2 ANQGSEA. The CDR3 totals 19 residues. The trim removed 0 bases at V and 4 bases at J, leaving 14 bases unmatched. CDR3: CSVEDRVPSSGGGADTQYF. CDR3 in DNA: TGCAGCGTTGAAGATCGGGTCCCCTCTAGCGGGGGGGGCGCAGATACGCAGTATTTT.

This clone was observed a few times. This chain links TRBV9 with TRBJ1-1, with D perhaps matching TRBD1 (5 bases). With 4 bases removed from V and 0 bases from J, the gap between germline ends came to 7 bases. Germline CDR1 is SGDLS and CDR2 is YYNGEE. The CDR3 is made up of 13 amino acids. CDR3 region: CASSSTVNTEAFF. CDR3 nucleotide sequence: TGTGCCAGCAGCTCGACAGTGAACACTGAAGCTTTCTTT.

This clone turned up a few times. V gene TRBV28 combines with J gene TRBJ1-1; D gene uncertain. Trimming removed 1 base at V and 3 bases at J, with 3 bases between. The germline V gene encodes CDR1 MDHEN and CDR2 SYDVKM. This CDR3 contains 12 residues. CDR3 sequence: CASSLSHTEAFF. DNA of the CDR3: TGTGCCAGCAGTTTATCCCACACTGAAGCTTTCTTT.